This TCR beta chain was captured in a study of OX40 agonist ivuxolimab in advanced cancers. Some background on the complete study: Ivuxolimab was a fully human IgG2 agonistic monoclonal antibody targeting the costimulatory receptor OX40 (CD134). Prior anti-PD-1, anti-PD-L1 or anti-CTLA-4 therapy was permitted, and 30% to 50% of dose-escalation patients had received checkpoint inhibitors. Of the roughly 52 dose-escalation patients, hepatocellular carcinoma was present in about 20, melanoma in approximately 15, renal cell carcinoma in 9 and head and neck cancer in 9. The paper covers the monotherapy dose-escalation part of the phase I ivuxolimab trial, which included N ≈ 50 patients. Peripheral TCRbeta sequencing was intended to test whether TCR sequence diversity was altered and clonal T-cell expansion was caused by ivuxolimab. Partial responses occurred in three dose-escalation patients, of whom one had hepatocellular carcinoma and two had cutaneous melanoma. In the dose-escalation cohort, roughly 80% of patients were male, and the mean age was about 55 years, with a range of about 23 to 90. Intravenous ivuxolimab was administered to patients every 2 weeks at six dose levels: 0.01, 0.1, 0.3, 1.5, 3 and 10 mg/kg.

Taken from cysteine to phenylalanine, the CDR3 has 15 residues. CDR3 DNA only is kept here, 45 bases in frame from base 1. CDR1 and CDR2, looked up from the germline V gene, are SGHVS and FNYEAQ. Genomic DNA was extracted from sorted cells for sequencing of the TCRbeta CDR3 region. The immunoSEQ Assay was used for sequencing of TCRbeta CDR3 regions. This is the immuneACCESS table as TCRdb keeps it, with only in-frame sequences that have V and J called. A part of the clones is gone; compared with another copy, unresolved V genes explain less than half, and the rest is unexplained. Here the sample has fewer than 85,000 clones; 85% occur a single time. Jointly, the top ten make up roughly 0.58% of the sample. Study-wide conclusions, independent of this receptor: In the 0.1-3.0 mg/kg groups, partial responders were among the patients with the lowest normalized peripheral clonal expansion, particularly in CD8+ T cells. Which antigens the clonally expanded peripheral T cells were specific for was not determined. Low levels of normalized T-cell clonal expansion were also seen in some patients who did not respond. At doses of 0.1 to 3.0 mg/kg, clonal expansion of both CD4+ and CD8+ blood T cells was observed from baseline to week 6. After ivuxolimab, more expanded clones were found on average in CD8+ T cells than in CD4+ T cells.

Patients with a history of autoimmune disease or receiving systemic immunosuppression were excluded from the trial. Peripheral blood for TCR sequencing was collected from all dose cohorts at baseline, on cycle 4 day 1, and on cycle 7 day 1. Samples were obtained from an open-label, multicenter, first-in-human phase I dose-escalation trial of ivuxolimab. Adults with locally advanced or metastatic melanoma, renal cell carcinoma, hepatocellular carcinoma or head and neck squamous cell carcinoma were enrolled in the trial. Before TCR sequencing, CD4+ T cells and CD8+ T cells from peripheral blood were sorted into separate populations. This clone was detected only a few times. Its antigen is unknown. Germline and junction disagree at one end, which may indicate a read error.

The sequence joins TRBV7-6 to TRBJ2-5, with 7 bases matching TRBD1. The clonotype originates from an adult with an advanced solid tumor such as melanoma, head and neck, liver or kidney cancer. Source: CD4+ or CD8+ T cells sorted from blood, taken in a trial of the OX40 agonist ivuxolimab. CDR3 protein: CASSLGDSGWETQYF. The nucleotide sequence is TGTGCCAGCAGTTTAGGGGACAGCGGTTGGGAGACCCAGTACTTC.